The 18 T cell receptor beta chains reported below all come from one sample, sequenced in a study of shared clonotypes between healthy human individuals. Produced via immunoSEQ multiplex PCR; TCRdb's table is partial and in-frame only. The sample consists of 1,400,000 or so clones, approximately 98.5% of them appearing once. Sequencing used naive CD4+ T cells sorted from blood. Sample subset: CD45RA+ positively selected. The source of these receptors is a man in his thirties or forties in good health.

V usage is TRBV28 and J usage is TRBJ2-3; the D is unclear. Germline-derived CDR1 and CDR2 are MDHEN and SYDVKM. V was cut by 5 bases and J by 2 bases, with 11 bases left in between. The CDR3 has 14 residues. CDR3: CASSPMVDTDTQYF. The CDR3 region has the DNA TGTGCCAGCAGTCCCATGGTGGACACAGATACGCAGTATTTT.

The gene calls are TRBV5-1 and TRBJ2-3; D gene ambiguous. In germline, CDR1 is SGHRS, CDR2 YFSETQ. Trimming left V 2 bases short and J 0 bases short, with 13 bases between. This CDR3 is 16 amino acids long. CDR3 loop: CASSFLSIASTDTQYF. As DNA, the CDR3 is TGCGCCAGCAGCTTTCTATCGATTGCTAGCACAGATACGCAGTATTTT.

The rearrangement links TRBV15 to TRBJ1-3; TRBD1 matches at 7 bases. The V segment lost 0 bases and the J segment 4 bases; nucleotides outside the gene matches: 6. CDR1 and CDR2 from the germline V gene are LNHNV and YYDKDF (reference sequence). The length of the CDR3 is 16 residues. The CDR3, as DNA: TGTGCCACCAGCAGAGACCCTCCGGGACAGGGAAACACCATATATTTT. It yields the protein CATSRDPPGQGNTIYF.

The CDR3 loop is CASSYETNNQPQHF. The CDR3, as DNA: TGTGCCAGCAGTTACGAGACAAACAATCAGCCCCAGCATTTT. The V call is TRBV6-6, the J call TRBJ1-5; D uncertain. The CDR3 covers 14 residues. Germline CDR1 is MNHNY and CDR2 is SVGAGI (reference sequence). Trimming stripped 2 bases from V and 3 bases from J, with 8 bases between.

The chain's CDR3 is CAISESGNTEAFF. The CDR3 DNA sequence: TGTGCCATCAGTGAGTCGGGGAACACTGAAGCTTTCTTT. The gene calls are TRBV10-3 and TRBJ1-1; the D is unclear. V was pared by 0 bases and J by 1 base, with 3 bases between. The CDR3 runs 13 residues. Per the germline V gene, CDR1 is ENHRY and CDR2 is SYGVKD.

The V call is TRBV5-4, the J call TRBJ2-2, with D possibly matching TRBD2 (6 bases). The germline gives CDR1 SGHNT, CDR2 YYREEE (reference sequence). V was cut by 6 bases and J by 7 bases, with 19 bases left in between. CDR3 size: 15 residues. The CDR3 here is CASTSPGGDGGELFF. For the CDR3, the DNA is TGTGCCAGCACCTCTCCCGGAGGGGACGGCGGGGAGCTGTTTTTT. The full variable domain, rest sourced from reference TRBV5-4 and TRBJ2-2, is ETGVTQSPTHLIKTRGQQVTLRCSSQSGHNTVSWYQQALGQGPQFIFQYYREEENGRGNFPPRFSGLQFPNYSSELNVNALELDDSALYLCASTSPGGDGGELFFGEGSRLTVL.

A single count supports this clone. The V call is TRBV28, the J call TRBJ2-5, with 11 positions matching TRBD1. Germline V gene data show CDR1 as MDHEN and CDR2 as SYDVKM. V dropped 6 bases and J dropped 7; count of bases not matched to a gene: 10. This CDR3 is 15 amino acids long. DNA of the CDR3: TGTGCCAGCAGGCAAGGGACAGGGGGACGAGGGACCCAGTACTTC. It encodes CASRQGTGGRGTQYF.

Comments on this clone: The sample has other DNA sequences that encode this CDR3 too. J is TRBJ2-1 and V is TRBV9; 8 bases agree with TRBD2. Looked up from germline, CDR1 is SGDLS and CDR2 is YYNGEE. CDR3 length equals 15 residues. With V trimmed by 0 bases and J by 4 bases, 3 bases remained unmatched. CDR3 amino acids: CASSVGAGVYNEQFF. In DNA form, the CDR3 reads TGTGCCAGCAGCGTAGGAGCGGGAGTATACAATGAGCAGTTCTTC.

The rearrangement links TRBV7-2 to TRBJ2-2; 7 bases line up with TRBD2. This CDR3 comprises 19 residues. The trim removed 7 bases at V and 0 bases at J, leaving 17 bases unmatched. Germline values: CDR1 SGHTA, CDR2 FQGNSA. Written as DNA, the CDR3 is TGTGCCAGCACTAGTCGTGTGGGTAGCGGGTTACCGAACACCGGGGAGCTGTTTTTT. This sequence encodes CASTSRVGSGLPNTGELFF.

V usage is TRBV7-9 and J usage is TRBJ2-5, with D tentatively TRBD2 (5 bases). The germline V and J ends were trimmed by 4 bases and 0 bases, with 9 bases remaining between them. This CDR3 has 14 residues. Germline values: CDR1 SEHNR, CDR2 FQNEAQ (reference sequence). CDR3 DNA sequence: TGTGCCAGCAGCTCTCGAGCGGACCAAGAGACCCAGTACTTC. It specifies CASSSRADQETQYF.

This chain uses TRBV5-4 with TRBJ1-1; no definite D call. The CDR3 has 13 residues. Germline V gene sequence: CDR1 SGHNT, CDR2 YYREEE (reference sequence). V dropped 0 bases and J dropped 3 bases, with 6 bases sitting between them. This CDR3 reads CASSLGDHTEAFF. The CDR3, as DNA: TGTGCCAGCAGCTTGGGGGATCACACTGAAGCTTTCTTT.

This chain uses TRBV5-1 with TRBJ2-5, with a tentative D call TRBD1 (6 bases). CDR3 size: 14 residues. Germline V lookup: CDR1 SGHRS, CDR2 YFSETQ. V lost 5 bases and J lost 7, with 18 bases in between. The CDR3 DNA sequence: TGCGCCAGCAGACCGACAGGAATATCGGGGACCCAGTACTTC. Protein product: CASRPTGISGTQYF.

The chain recombines TRBV6-6 with TRBJ1-1, with D tentatively TRBD1 (5 bases). Deletions cut 6 bases from V and 3 bases from J, with 14 bases between. The CDR3 is made up of 14 amino acids. Germline V CDR1 and CDR2: MNHNY, SVGAGI (reference sequence). This CDR3 is CASSLGAGDTEAFF. CDR3 DNA sequence: TGTGCCAGCAGCTTAGGGGCAGGAGACACTGAAGCTTTCTTT.

The genes are TRBV6-1 and TRBJ2-1, with 13 bases lining up with TRBD2. Germline trimming cut 7 bases from V and 3 bases from J; bases unmatched to any gene: 3. This CDR3 has 15 residues. Germline V gene sequence: CDR1 MNHNS, CDR2 SASEGT. CDR3 loop: CASTGTSGVYNEQFF. The DNA of the CDR3 is TGTGCCAGCACCGGGACTAGCGGGGTCTACAATGAGCAGTTCTTC.

The CDR3 reads CATSRTGTGAETQYF. The CDR3 DNA sequence: TGTGCCACCAGCAGAACCGGGACAGGGGCAGAGACCCAGTACTTC. V gene TRBV15 combines with J gene TRBJ2-5, with TRBD1 identical over 10 bases. Looked up from germline, CDR1 is LNHNV and CDR2 is YYDKDF (reference sequence). The junction had 4 bases not matched to a gene; V was cut back by 2 bases and J by 4 bases. The CDR3 consists of 15 residues.

This CDR3 is CASSLERKETQYF. In nucleotides, the CDR3 is TGTGCCAGCAGCTTGGAAAGGAAAGAGACCCAGTACTTC. The chain couples TRBV5-4 to TRBJ2-5, with D hard to call. The V gene's germline CDR1 is SGHNT and CDR2 YYREEE (reference sequence). V was shortened by 0 bases and J by 3 bases, with 6 bases between the two germline ends. This CDR3 has 13 amino acids.

This chain connects TRBV5-6 to TRBJ2-5; D might be TRBD1 (6 bases). Germline CDR1 SGHDT, CDR2 YYEEEE. Trimming removed 2 bases from V and 7 bases from J, with 15 bases in between. CDR3 length equals 14 residues. CDR3 in DNA: TGTGCCAGCAGCTTTTTTGGACGAGGGGGGACCCAGTACTTC. It yields the protein CASSFFGRGGTQYF.

The gene calls are TRBV27 and TRBJ2-5, with D possibly being TRBD2 (6 bases). The CDR3 has 16 residues. V shed 2 bases and J shed 5 bases, with 18 bases lying between them. Germline values: CDR1 MNHEY, CDR2 SMNVEV (reference sequence). CDR3: CASSLRPPGGAETQYF. The CDR3 region has the DNA TGTGCCAGCAGTTTACGGCCGCCCGGGGGAGCGGAGACCCAGTACTTC.